What follows are 14 T cell receptor beta chains derived from one specimen sequenced in a study of T cells in Graves' hyperthyroidism and ophthalmopathy (dated by TCRdb to the late 2010s). The library was produced with multiplex PCR. These reads were obtained on an Illumina HiSeq 2000. TCR beta CDR3 regions were amplified from RNA transcripts. A first-round RT-PCR of the TCR CDR3 used the HTBI primer set with the Qiagen OneStep RT-PCR kit. TCRdb handled the public reads itself, with Q25 trimming in fastp and clone calling in MiXCR, and kept productive beta chains. Each entry is one CDR3 protein sequence, shown with its most common DNA and genes. The sample table lists approximately 690,000 distinct CDR3 sequences, approximately 14% of them with a count of one. Together, the top ten hold approximately 13% of the sample. What was sequenced was blood. The receptors here all came from a woman aged 45 to 65 with Graves' ophthalmopathy.

This clonotype has only a few counts. This sequence joins TRBV6-1 and TRBJ2-1; D is possibly TRBD1 (5 bases). The germline V gene has CDR1 MNHNS and CDR2 SASEGT. V lost 3 bases, J lost 8 bases, and 8 bases lay in between. There are 12 residues in the CDR3. For the CDR3, the DNA is TGTGCCAGCAGTGAGGTCAGGGATGAGCAGTTCTTC. Its translation: CASSEVRDEQFF.

CDR3 coding DNA: TGTGCCAGCAGCAGGAGCGGAAACTACGAGCAGTACTTC. This gives the protein CASSRSGNYEQYF. The chain is built from TRBV7-8 and TRBJ2-7, with TRBD2 as a possible D gene (5 bases). The CDR3 length is 13 residues. Germline CDR1 and CDR2: SGHVS and FQNEAQ. The V and J ends lost 5 bases and 3 bases respectively, with 11 bases between them.

CDR3: CSSLGSGAIEAFF. In DNA form, the CDR3 reads TGCAGCTCGTTAGGTTCAGGCGCTATTGAAGCTTTCTTT. V and J are TRBV29-1 and TRBJ1-1; D remains ambiguous. With 8 bases removed from V and 7 bases from J, the gap between germline ends came to 20 bases. CDR1 SQVTM and CDR2 ANQGSEA come from the germline V gene. The CDR3 consists of 13 residues.

This clonotype showed up many times. This rearrangement joins TRBV20-1 to TRBJ2-1; 11 bases agree with TRBD2. After removal of 3 bases from V and 2 bases from J, the junction contained 9 bases not matched to a gene. Germline CDR1 reads DFQATT; CDR2 reads SNEGSKA (reference sequence). The CDR3 totals 17 residues. The CDR3 nucleotides read TGCAGTGCTAGGATAATAGCGGGAGGGATCCCCTACAATGAGCAGTTCTTC. Amino acids: CSARIIAGGIPYNEQFF.

This clonotype was found many times. The V call is TRBV14, the J call TRBJ2-7; D gene uncertain. Between the trimmed V and J ends, which lost 4 bases and 2 bases, there was a span of 9 bases. The V gene's germline CDR1 is SGHDN and CDR2 FVKESK. This CDR3 has 13 amino acids. Here the CDR3 DNA reads TGTGCCAGCAGCCCAAACCCCGCCTACGAGCAGTACTTC. Translated, it gives CASSPNPAYEQYF.

This clonotype was detected ten times or more. The gene calls are TRBV29-1 and TRBJ2-3; 9 bases agree with TRBD1. The CDR3 is 14 amino acids. Unmatched junction bases numbered 6, after V lost 8 bases and J lost 0 bases. Germline V CDR1 and CDR2: SQVTM, ANQGSEA. The CDR3 region is CSSADRGSTDTQYF. DNA for the CDR3: TGCAGCTCAGCTGACAGGGGGAGCACAGATACGCAGTATTTT.

The sample holds many counts of this clonotype. V and J are TRBV7-9 and TRBJ2-1, with 9 positions matching TRBD1. Looked up from germline, CDR1 is SEHNR and CDR2 is FQNEAQ (reference sequence). This CDR3 spans 15 amino acids. V lost 6 bases to trimming and J lost 0 bases; unmatched junction nucleotides: 3. CDR3 region: CASRDRGSSYNEQFF. DNA for the CDR3: TGTGCCAGCAGGGACAGGGGAAGCTCCTACAATGAGCAGTTCTTC.

Comments on this clonotype: Being one base from a much bigger clone, this may be a read error. J is TRBJ2-1 and V is TRBV11-3; 8 nucleotides agree with TRBD2. Germline-derived CDR1 and CDR2 are SGHNT and YENEEA. Losses at the gene ends were 7 bases for V and 4 bases for J; bases not matched to a gene: 9. The length of the CDR3 is 15 residues. The CDR3 loop reads CASTPRGGKYNEQFF. CDR3 in DNA: TGTGCCAGCACCCCCCGGGGGGGCAAATACAATGAGCAGTTCTTC.

This clonotype was counted a few times. This chain links TRBV6-2 or TRBV6-3 with TRBJ2-1; D is possibly TRBD2 (8 bases). Germline V gives CDR1 MNHEY, CDR2 SVGEGT. The ends were cut back, 2 bases at V and 4 bases at J, with 24 bases in the middle. This CDR3 has 19 residues. CDR3 protein: CASSYIQGVLTSAYNEQFF. CDR3 sequence (DNA): TGTGCCAGCAGTTACATCCAGGGGGTTCTGACTAGCGCGTACAATGAGCAGTTCTTC.

This clonotype was recorded many times. The rearrangement joins TRBV6-1 to TRBJ1-2; D is ambiguous. The germline CDR1 and CDR2 sequences are MNHNS and SASEGT. CDR3 length: 13 amino acids. Trimming stripped 8 bases from V and 2 bases from J, with 12 bases between. CDR3 protein: CASYSTVNYGYTF. CDR3 DNA sequence: TGTGCCAGCTATTCGACGGTAAACTATGGCTACACCTTC.

The rearrangement uses TRBV20-1 and TRBJ1-4; TRBD1 aligns across 8 bases. Losses at the gene ends were 6 bases for V and 6 bases for J; bases not matched to a gene: 6. The CDR3 loop spans 13 amino acids. Germline V lookup: CDR1 DFQATT, CDR2 SNEGSKA (reference sequence). The CDR3 reads CSALDRDHEKLFF. CDR3 DNA sequence: TGCAGTGCCCTGGACAGGGATCATGAAAAACTGTTTTTT.

In this sample, this clonotype turned up many times. The chain joins TRBV12-3 or TRBV12-4 to TRBJ2-5; 7 nucleotides line up with TRBD1. The CDR3 consists of 15 residues. The V gene end was trimmed by 4 bases and the J gene end by 5 bases; junction bases not matched to a gene: 10. Here the CDR3 DNA reads TGTGCCAGCAGTTGGAGACAGGGAGTTCGGGAGACCCAGTACTTC. Protein: CASSWRQGVRETQYF.

This clonotype was seen ten or more times. The chain uses TRBV6-1 and TRBJ2-2, with TRBD2 as a possible D gene (5 bases). Germline CDR1 is MNHNS and CDR2 is SASEGT. V lost 0 bases and J lost 6, with 8 bases in between. The CDR3 has 14 amino acids. CDR3: CASSEARGPGELFF. DNA of the CDR3: TGTGCCAGCAGTGAAGCGCGCGGGCCCGGGGAGCTGTTTTTT.

This clonotype was observed many times. The gene calls are TRBV6-1 and TRBJ1-1; D unclear. Germline assignment: CDR1 MNHNS and CDR2 SASEGT. CDR3 size: 13 residues. V dropped 2 bases and J dropped 1 base, with 5 bases sitting between them. The CDR3 sequence: CASSEQPNTEAFF. CDR3 bases: TGTGCCAGCAGTGAACAGCCGAACACTGAAGCTTTCTTT.